This T cell receptor (beta chain) appears in the sequencing data of a study of shared clonotypes between healthy human individuals. This CDR3 contains 15 residues. The V gene lost 3 bases and the J gene lost 0 bases, with 11 bases spanning the gap. Germline V gene lookup returns CDR1 MDHEN and CDR2 SYDVKM. TCRdb keeps only in-frame clones here, not all; method: immunoSEQ multiplex PCR. The top ten clones hold 0.52% of a sample with 800,000 to 1,200,000 clones, around 82% of them seen once. Sequenced sample: memory CD4+ T cells from PBMCs. As for subset: CD45RA-negative fraction. The receptor was derived from a man between 18 and 29 years old in good health. Some clones in this sample may be carry-over from other donors' samples. V is TRBV28 and J is TRBJ1-1, with a tentative D call TRBD1 (5 bases). The CDR3 DNA is TGTGCCAGCAGTTTCCGCAGGGAGATGAACACTGAAGCTTTCTTT. It encodes CASSFRREMNTEAFF.